This is a list of T cell receptor beta chains from one sample in a study of cytomegalovirus exposure and HLA in healthy donors. Method: immunoSEQ multiplex PCR; TCRdb's copy keeps in-frame clones and lacks some. In all, the sample yields around 140,000 clones. The source material was PBMCs. Source of these receptors: a woman aged 18-35 years in good health and CMV-seronegative. The CDR3 runs from the conserved cysteine through the conserved F or W. A D gene is named only where the DNA matches it firmly.

j_gene: TRBJ2-2
d_gene: -
v_gene: TRBV2
CDR3aa: CASRPTDNTGELFF
CDR3nt: TGTGCCAGCAGACCGACAGACAACACCGGGGAGCTGTTTTTT

j_gene: TRBJ2-1
d_gene: -
v_gene: TRBV10-3
CDR3aa: CAISDLTVASYNEQFF
CDR3nt: TGTGCCATCAGTGACTTGACCGTAGCCTCCTACAATGAGCAGTTCTTC

j_gene: TRBJ2-2
d_gene: TRBD1
v_gene: TRBV14
CDR3aa: CASSRGTGGAGELFF
CDR3nt: TGTGCCAGCAGCCGAGGGACAGGGGGAGCCGGGGAGCTGTTTTTT

j_gene: TRBJ2-2
d_gene: TRBD2
v_gene: TRBV30
CDR3aa: CAWKGTSGTGELFF
CDR3nt: TGTGCCTGGAAAGGGACTAGCGGGACCGGGGAGCTGTTTTTT

j_gene: TRBJ1-2
d_gene: -
v_gene: TRBV5-1
CDR3aa: CASSLDRPRDYGYTF
CDR3nt: TGCGCCAGCAGCTTGGACAGGCCCCGGGACTATGGCTACACCTTC

j_gene: TRBJ1-1
d_gene: -
v_gene: TRBV5-1
CDR3aa: CASSSPIRGTEAFF
CDR3nt: TGCGCCAGCAGCTCTCCGATAAGGGGCACTGAAGCTTTCTTT

j_gene: TRBJ2-2
d_gene: -
v_gene: TRBV25-1
CDR3aa: CASRAQGSTGELFF
CDR3nt: TGTGCCAGTAGAGCTCAGGGGAGCACCGGGGAGCTGTTTTTT

j_gene: TRBJ2-1
d_gene: TRBD2
v_gene: TRBV28
CDR3aa: CASSLNGRFNEQFF
CDR3nt: TGTGCCAGCAGTTTGAACGGGAGGTTCAATGAGCAGTTCTTC

j_gene: TRBJ2-1
d_gene: -
v_gene: TRBV19
CDR3aa: CASSQKTRGSDNEQFF
CDR3nt: TGTGCCAGTAGTCAAAAGACAAGGGGGTCGGACAATGAGCAGTTCTTC

j_gene: TRBJ1-5
d_gene: TRBD1
v_gene: TRBV19
CDR3aa: CASSKQGISNQPQHF
CDR3nt: TGTGCCAGTAGTAAACAGGGGATTAGCAATCAGCCCCAGCATTTT

j_gene: TRBJ1-2
d_gene: TRBD1
v_gene: TRBV19
CDR3aa: CASSWQGGHGYTF
CDR3nt: TGTGCCAGTAGTTGGCAGGGGGGTCATGGCTACACCTTC

j_gene: TRBJ1-2
d_gene: -
v_gene: TRBV6-6
CDR3aa: CASRDTPTNYGYTF
CDR3nt: TGTGCCAGCAGGGACACCCCGACTAACTATGGCTACACCTTC

j_gene: TRBJ2-1
d_gene: -
v_gene: TRBV7-6
CDR3aa: CASSLVLARDEQFF
CDR3nt: TGTGCCAGCAGCTTAGTCCTGGCGAGGGATGAGCAGTTCTTC

j_gene: TRBJ2-5
d_gene: -
v_gene: TRBV7-2
CDR3aa: CASSLTRGETQYF
CDR3nt: TGTGCCAGCAGCCTGACTAGGGGAGAGACCCAGTACTTC

j_gene: TRBJ2-7
d_gene: -
v_gene: TRBV6-5
CDR3aa: CASRSGGRYYEQYF
CDR3nt: TGTGCCAGCAGATCAGGTGGGAGATACTACGAGCAGTACTTC

j_gene: TRBJ2-2
d_gene: TRBD1
v_gene: TRBV7-9
CDR3aa: CASSSGQENTGELFF
CDR3nt: TGTGCCAGCAGCTCGGGACAGGAGAACACCGGGGAGCTGTTTTTT

j_gene: TRBJ2-4
d_gene: TRBD2
v_gene: TRBV6-5
CDR3aa: CASSYSGSLNIQYF
CDR3nt: TGTGCCAGCAGTTACAGCGGGAGCTTGAACATTCAGTACTTC

j_gene: TRBJ1-2
d_gene: -
v_gene: TRBV2
CDR3aa: CASSERADYNYGYTF
CDR3nt: TGTGCCAGCAGTGAAAGGGCGGACTATAACTATGGCTACACCTTC

j_gene: TRBJ2-7
d_gene: TRBD1
v_gene: TRBV5-1
CDR3aa: CASSGTGYYEQYF
CDR3nt: TGCGCCAGCAGCGGGACAGGGTATTACGAGCAGTACTTC

j_gene: TRBJ1-1
d_gene: TRBD1
v_gene: TRBV5-1
CDR3aa: CASSFTGGTEAFF
CDR3nt: TGCGCCAGCAGCTTTACAGGGGGGACTGAAGCTTTCTTT

j_gene: TRBJ2-2
d_gene: TRBD1
v_gene: TRBV5-6
CDR3aa: CASSLAGTGGTGELFF
CDR3nt: TGTGCCAGCAGCTTAGCCGGGACAGGGGGAACCGGGGAGCTGTTTTTT

j_gene: TRBJ2-2
d_gene: -
v_gene: TRBV14
CDR3aa: CASTSGGGTGELFF
CDR3nt: TGTGCCAGCACCTCAGGGGGAGGCACCGGGGAGCTGTTTTTT

j_gene: TRBJ2-1
d_gene: TRBD1
v_gene: TRBV6-6
CDR3aa: CASSDYGTETGNEQFF
CDR3nt: TGTGCCAGCAGTGACTACGGGACAGAAACAGGCAATGAGCAGTTCTTC